The 25 T cell receptor beta chains given below trace back to one sample, sequenced in a study of siplizumab effects on memory and regulatory T cells (dated by TCRdb to the late 2010s). Library method: the immunoSEQ multiplex PCR assay. TCRdb retrieved this table from immuneACCESS and kept in-frame rearrangements only. Not all clones are present; in checked studies, unresolved V genes account for under half, and no reason is known for the remainder. Within this sample are 70,000 to 90,000 clones, with roughly 93% of them counted one time only. The ten most abundant clones make up 4.5% to 6.5% of the sample. The sequenced sample was CD8+ T cells sorted from blood. These receptors were obtained from a human donor in good health.

V usage is TRBV10-3 and J usage is TRBJ2-3; 9 nucleotides line up with TRBD1. Germline values: CDR1 ENHRY, CDR2 SYGVKD. V shed 6 bases, J shed 2 bases, and the junction held 3 bases outside the gene matches. This CDR3 spans 14 amino acids. The CDR3 protein is CAISDRGFTDTQYF. CDR3 in DNA: TGTGCCATCAGCGACAGGGGGTTCACAGATACGCAGTATTTT.

The chain employs TRBV19 and TRBJ2-7; the match to TRBD2 covers 8 bases. From germline, CDR1 is LNHDA and CDR2 SQIVND (reference sequence). The V segment lost 6 bases and the J segment 3 bases; nucleotides outside the gene matches: 7. CDR3 size: 14 residues. The CDR3 loop reads CASSTAGGDYEQYF. CDR3 DNA: TGTGCCAGTAGCACGGCGGGGGGAGACTACGAGCAGTACTTC.

The V call is TRBV14, the J call TRBJ2-5; D possibly corresponds to TRBD2 (6 bases). The CDR3 is 19 amino acids. Looked up from germline, CDR1 is SGHDN and CDR2 is FVKESK. Trimming left V 1 base short and J 5 bases short, with 26 bases between. Here the CDR3 reads CASSQARGDVFLGGETQYF. The CDR3 coding sequence is TGTGCCAGCAGCCAAGCTAGAGGCGACGTCTTCCTCGGAGGGGAGACCCAGTACTTC.

The V gene is TRBV14, the J gene TRBJ2-3; D perhaps matches TRBD2 (5 bases). CDR1 and CDR2 from the germline V gene are SGHDN and FVKESK. The ends were cut back, 0 bases at V and 5 bases at J, with 27 bases in the middle. The CDR3 runs 20 residues. The CDR3 sequence is CASSQDQDFRWALTQDTQYF. The CDR3 bases are TGTGCCAGCAGCCAAGATCAGGACTTCAGGTGGGCACTCACACAAGATACGCAGTATTTT.

Concerning this clone itself: The junction departs from the called germline gene at one end, perhaps through a read error. For the CDR3, the DNA is TGTGCCAGCCGTTTAGTAGGAGAAGATACGCAGTATTTT. As protein: CASRLVGEDTQYF. The chain has TRBV27 and TRBJ2-3; D uncertain. The CDR3 has 13 amino acids. Germline V gene sequence: CDR1 MNHEY, CDR2 SMNVEV (reference sequence).

This chain uses TRBV9 with TRBJ2-2; weak D call: TRBD1 (6 bases). V lost 0 bases to trimming and J lost 6 bases, with 12 bases between them. Per the germline V gene, CDR1 is SGDLS and CDR2 is YYNGEE. This CDR3 has 15 amino acids. CDR3: CASSVEVQGPGELFF. CDR3 nucleotide sequence: TGTGCCAGCAGCGTAGAGGTTCAGGGGCCCGGGGAGCTGTTTTTT. The entire variable domain, with the rest obtained from reference TRBV9 and TRBJ2-2, is as follows: DSGVTQTPKHLITATGQRVTLRCSPRSGDLSVYWYQQSLDQGLQFLIQYYNGEERAKGNILERFSAQQFPDLHSELNLSSLELGDSALYFCASSVEVQGPGELFFGEGSRLTVL.

This chain joins TRBV7-3 and TRBJ2-3; the match to TRBD2 covers 8 bases. The CDR3 loop spans 15 amino acids. Germline assignment: CDR1 SGHTA and CDR2 FQGTGA. The V segment lost 0 bases and the J segment 4 bases; nucleotides outside the gene matches: 3. Here the CDR3 DNA reads TGTGCCAGCAGCTTAACCGGGGGGGTGTCAGATACGCAGTATTTT. It encodes CASSLTGGVSDTQYF.

The chain is built from TRBV11-2 and TRBJ1-2; D ambiguous. Germline V gene sequence: CDR1 SGHAT, CDR2 FQNNGV. With 1 base removed from V and 6 bases from J, the gap between germline ends came to 9 bases. CDR3 length equals 13 residues. The CDR3 loop reads CASSLGPLNGYTF. The DNA for the CDR3 is TGTGCCAGCAGCTTAGGACCCCTAAATGGCTACACCTTC.

This clone was observed a handful of times. This chain links TRBV30 with TRBJ2-7; TRBD1 is a possible D gene (6 bases). The CDR3 runs to 12 residues. V lost 7 bases and J 6 bases, leaving 16 bases between the germline ends. Germline CDR1 reads GTSNPN; CDR2 reads SVGIG (reference sequence). The DNA for the CDR3 is TGTGCCTTGACCCAGAACAGGGCCGAGCAGTACTTC. Residues: CALTQNRAEQYF.

The chain recombines TRBV19 with TRBJ1-3; D perhaps matches TRBD1 (6 bases). The CDR3 runs to 14 residues. CDR1 and CDR2 from the germline V gene are LNHDA and SQIVND (reference sequence). Trimming removed 3 bases at V and 2 bases at J, with 8 bases between. CDR3 sequence: CASSMGAAGNTIYF. The DNA for the CDR3 is TGTGCCAGTAGTATGGGGGCAGCTGGAAACACCATATATTTT.

The chain links TRBV29-1 to TRBJ2-1; D gene uncertain. Between the trimmed V and J ends, which lost 5 bases and 0 bases, there was a span of 5 bases. The CDR3 length is 12 residues. Germline CDR1 and CDR2: SQVTM and ANQGSEA. CDR3 protein: CSVSSSYNEQFF. The CDR3 DNA is TGCAGCGTTAGTAGCTCCTACAATGAGCAGTTCTTC.

The rearrangement joins TRBV19 to TRBJ1-2, with D maybe TRBD1 (5 bases). Germline values: CDR1 LNHDA, CDR2 SQIVND (reference sequence). V was cut by 6 bases and J by 8 bases, with 13 bases left in between. CDR3 length: 12 amino acids. DNA for the CDR3: TGTGCCAGTAGCCTCGACAGAGTAGGCTACACCTTC. Translation: CASSLDRVGYTF.

J is TRBJ1-2 and V is TRBV5-6, with D possibly being TRBD1 (6 bases). The V gene lost 0 bases and the J gene lost 4 bases, with 10 bases spanning the gap. The CDR3 is 14 residues long. Looked up from germline, CDR1 is SGHDT and CDR2 is YYEEEE. CDR3 bases: TGTGCCAGCAGCTTGGCCGAACAGGGCTATGGCTACACCTTC. It codes for CASSLAEQGYGYTF.

As concerns this clone: The final CDR3 position lacks the conserved phenylalanine or tryptophan, pointing to a likely read error. V is TRBV11-1 and J is TRBJ1-5; D call uncertain. The CDR3 has 14 residues. Germline values: CDR1 SGHAT, CDR2 FQDESV (reference sequence). V dropped 1 base and J dropped 6 bases, with 10 bases sitting between them. In nucleotides, the CDR3 is TGTGCCAGCAGCTTAGGTCCGTTGGTTCAGCCCCAGCATCTT. Translation: CASSLGPLVQPQHL.

This rearrangement joins TRBV9 to TRBJ2-7, with 8 positions matching TRBD1. CDR1 and CDR2 from the germline V gene are SGDLS and YYNGEE. V lost 5 bases, J lost 3 bases, and 13 bases stayed unmatched. CDR3 length equals 16 residues. The CDR3: CASSLGQGATYYEQYF. CDR3 nucleotides: TGTGCCAGCAGTCTCGGACAGGGCGCTACCTACTACGAGCAGTACTTC.

V gene TRBV27 combines with J gene TRBJ2-7; TRBD2 is a possible D gene (5 bases). Germline CDR1 and CDR2: MNHEY and SMNVEV (reference sequence). Trimming left V 4 bases short and J 5 bases short, with 12 bases between. CDR3 size: 13 residues. The CDR3 reads CASSSLRDHEQYF. Here the CDR3 DNA reads TGTGCCAGCAGTTCCTTGAGGGATCACGAGCAGTACTTC.

The chain uses TRBV11-2 and TRBJ1-1; 8 bases are a match to TRBD1. Unmatched junction bases numbered 6, after V lost 5 bases and J lost 7 bases. The CDR3 has 13 amino acids. Germline lookup yields CDR1 SGHAT and CDR2 FQNNGV. The CDR3 region is CASSPTGVYEAFF. DNA for the CDR3: TGTGCCAGCAGCCCGACAGGGGTTTATGAAGCTTTCTTT.

The CDR3 sequence: CASSPSSYYEQYF. The CDR3, as DNA: TGTGCCAGCAGTCCCTCTAGCTATTACGAGCAGTACTTC. This chain links TRBV6-5 with TRBJ2-7, with D perhaps TRBD2 (5 bases). V was cut by 5 bases and J by 4 bases, with 12 bases left in between. Germline V gives CDR1 MNHEY, CDR2 SVGAGI. This CDR3 has 13 residues.

The CDR3 coding sequence is TGTGCCTGGAGTGTAAATCCAGGGATCGAGAATGAAAAACTGTTTTTT. This encodes CAWSVNPGIENEKLFF. This chain uses TRBV30 with TRBJ1-4; a weak D match, TRBD1 (5 bases). Trimming took 0 bases from V and 5 from J, leaving 16 bases between them. Germline V gives CDR1 GTSNPN, CDR2 SVGIG (reference sequence). The CDR3 contains 16 residues.

This clone was seen only once. The J gene is TRBJ1-2, the V gene TRBV5-3; 9 bases match TRBD1. TRBV5-3 carries the ORF label, with uncertain function. The CDR3 has 16 amino acids. Germline trimming cut 2 bases from V and 3 bases from J; bases unmatched to any gene: 8. Here the CDR3 reads CARSFAPGQGDYGYTF. DNA for the CDR3: TGTGCCAGAAGCTTCGCACCGGGACAGGGTGACTATGGCTACACCTTC.

The CDR3 loop is CASSLLMSSYNEQFF. The CDR3 nucleotides read TGTGCCAGCAGCTTACTTATGAGCTCCTACAATGAGCAGTTCTTC. The V call is TRBV9, the J call TRBJ2-1, with unresolved D. The germline V gene has CDR1 SGDLS and CDR2 YYNGEE. This CDR3 spans 15 amino acids. V gave up 4 bases and J gave up 0 bases, with 11 bases separating them.

This chain uses TRBV2 with TRBJ2-4; 7 positions match TRBD2. The CDR3 is made up of 14 amino acids. Looked up from germline, CDR1 is SNHLY and CDR2 is FYNNEI. V lost 7 bases, J lost 0 bases, and 3 bases stayed unmatched. CDR3 region: CASTRGSAKNIQYF. As DNA, the CDR3 is TGTGCCAGCACGCGGGGGTCAGCCAAAAACATTCAGTACTTC.

The chain recombines TRBV6-4 with TRBJ1-1; weak D call: TRBD1 (5 bases). The V gene's germline CDR1 is MRHNA and CDR2 SNTAGT. The CDR3 is 14 residues long. Trimming pared 3 bases from V and 2 bases from J, leaving 10 bases between. DNA of the CDR3: TGTGCCAGCAGTGATGGTCAGGGAAACACTGAAGCTTTCTTT. This gives the protein CASSDGQGNTEAFF.

The gene calls are TRBV12-5 and TRBJ2-7; TRBD1 agrees at 7 bases. The CDR3 covers 16 residues. V lost 1 base, J lost 5 bases, and 11 bases stayed unmatched. Per the germline V gene, CDR1 is LGHNT and CDR2 is FRNRAP. CDR3 bases: TGTGCTAGTGGTTTGGGACAGGGACAGCGCTTTGACGAGCAGTACTTC. Its protein is CASGLGQGQRFDEQYF.

The chain is built from TRBV7-7 and TRBJ1-2; TRBD1 is a possible D gene (5 bases). This CDR3 region has 18 residues. Trimming cost V 0 bases and J 4 bases, with 21 bases left between them. CDR1 and CDR2 (germline): SSHAT, FNYEAQ (reference sequence). CDR3 sequence: CASSLAGLWDWKGYGYTF. CDR3 nucleotides: TGTGCCAGCAGCTTAGCAGGCCTATGGGACTGGAAGGGCTATGGCTACACCTTC.